This TCR beta chain was obtained from a study of blood T cell repertoires in COVID-19. At the level of the study: The cDNA or gDNA used as material had been derived from T cells, B-cell-depleted T cells, or PBMCs.

Assay: immunoSEQ multiplex PCR; the TCRdb copy retains only in-frame clones and omits some. Of roughly 110,000 clones detected, roughly 90% appear once; the ten largest clones hold 4.9%. This CDR3 is built from 14 residues. CDR1 and CDR2 from the germline V gene are SGHTA and FQGNSA. The germline V and J ends were trimmed by 6 bases and 0 bases, with 8 bases remaining between them. This clonotype was sampled from a man aged 40-55 years with active or convalescent COVID-19. The sequenced sample consisted of peripheral blood. The chain employs TRBV7-2 and TRBJ1-4, with D uncertain. Here the CDR3 reads CASRASPTNEKLFF. The CDR3 DNA sequence: TGTGCCAGCAGGGCAAGTCCAACTAATGAAAAACTGTTTTTT.